These T cell receptor beta chains were read from a single sample in a study of shared clonotypes between healthy human individuals. Data came from immunoSEQ multiplex PCR; TCRdb stores just in-frame clones and leaves some out. The data contain 450,000 to 500,000 clones, 79% of them singletons. Sequencing used PBMCs. These receptors originate from a woman between 40 and 50 years old in good health. Some clones in this sample may be carry-over from other donors' samples. CDR3s include the opening cysteine and the closing phenylalanine or tryptophan. The D gene is left open where the match is weak. Clone size is given for some rows only: seen once, a few or many times, or a class if the clone is expanded.

j_call,v_call,clone_size,d_call,cdr3_nt,cdr3_aa
TRBJ2-1,TRBV7-9,NA,TRBD2,TGTGCCAGCAGCGCAGCGGGAGGGCCCTCGGGTGAGCAGTTCTTC,CASSAAGGPSGEQFF
TRBJ2-7,TRBV28,NA,TRBD1,TGTGCCAGCAGCAGGGACAGGGGGGCAGACGAGCAGTACTTC,CASSRDRGADEQYF
TRBJ1-2,TRBV12-5,NA,NA,TGTGCTAGTGGTTTGGCCCTAACGGTTGGGGGCGGACAAAACTATGGCTACACCTTC,CASGLALTVGGGQNYGYTF
TRBJ1-3,TRBV28,NA,NA,TGTGCCAGCCTCACCGGGACAACCTCTGGAAACACCATATATTTT,CASLTGTTSGNTIYF
TRBJ2-1,TRBV7-2,NA,NA,TGTGCCAGCAGCTTATCCCCGGGGACTGAGCAGTTCTTC,CASSLSPGTEQFF
TRBJ2-7,TRBV9,NA,NA,TGTGCCAGCAGCGTAGGTATCAGTGAATCCTACGAGCAGTACTTC,CASSVGISESYEQYF
TRBJ1-1,TRBV28,NA,NA,TGTGCCAGCAGTTTATTTCGGGGGAACACTGAAGCTTTCTTT,CASSLFRGNTEAFF
TRBJ2-7,TRBV28,once,TRBD1,TGTGCCAGCAGTCAAAACACAGGGGGTTCCTCCTACGAGCAGTACTTC,CASSQNTGGSSYEQYF
TRBJ1-2,TRBV6-6,NA,TRBD1,TGTGCCAGCAGGTTATTCCGGACAGGGGATGGTGTTGGCTACACCTTC,CASRLFRTGDGVGYTF
TRBJ2-7,TRBV27,NA,TRBD1,TGTGCCAGCAGTCCCCCCGGGACAGGTCGGGGCGAGCAGTACTTC,CASSPPGTGRGEQYF
TRBJ2-2,TRBV19,NA,TRBD2,TGTGCCAGTAGTATAGTGACGGGGGGCACCGGGGAGCTGTTTTTT,CASSIVTGGTGELFF
TRBJ2-3,TRBV5-1,few,NA,TGCGCCAGCAGCTTGGACCCATCCACAGATACGCAGTATTTT,CASSLDPSTDTQYF
TRBJ1-2,TRBV7-2,NA,NA,TGTGCCAGCAGCTTAAGTTCGTATGGCTACACCTTC,CASSLSSYGYTF
TRBJ2-3,TRBV19,once,NA,TGTGCCAGTAGTTTAGGGTGGGGCACAGATACGCAGTATTTT,CASSLGWGTDTQYF
TRBJ2-1,TRBV5-1,NA,NA,TGCGCCAGCACCGAATACGGGCAGAGCTTTTACAATGAGCAGTTCTTC,CASTEYGQSFYNEQFF
TRBJ1-2,TRBV7-9,NA,NA,TGTGCCAGCAGCTCCTTTGGGGGGAGCTATGGCTACACCTTC,CASSSFGGSYGYTF
TRBJ1-1,TRBV10-2,NA,NA,TGCGCCAGCAGTGAGTCCGACGGTAACACTGAAGCTTTCTTT,CASSESDGNTEAFF
TRBJ2-3,TRBV6-6,NA,TRBD1,TGTGCCAGCAGTTACCCGGGACAGGGAATAGATACGCAGTATTTT,CASSYPGQGIDTQYF
TRBJ1-1,TRBV21-1,once,NA,TGTGCCAGCAGCAAACGAAGTAGGGGGCTTGACGGGAACACTGAAGCTTTCTTT,CASSKRSRGLDGNTEAFF
TRBJ1-6,TRBV7-9,NA,TRBD1,TGTGCCAGCAGCAAGACAGGGGATTCACCCCTCCACTTT,CASSKTGDSPLHF
TRBJ2-3,TRBV5-5,NA,TRBD2,TGTGCCAGCAGCTCGGGACTAGCGGGTTCAGATACGCAGTATTTT,CASSSGLAGSDTQYF
TRBJ2-2,TRBV18,NA,NA,TGTGCCAGCTCACCGGCCACCGGGGAGCTGTTTTTT,CASSPATGELFF
TRBJ2-1,TRBV6-6,NA,TRBD2,TGTGCCAGCAGTCGGACTAGCGGGATCTATGAGCAGTTCTTC,CASSRTSGIYEQFF
TRBJ2-1,TRBV5-4,once,TRBD2,TGTGCCAGCAGCTTAGGGACTAGCGGGAGTGATGAGCAGTTCTTC,CASSLGTSGSDEQFF
TRBJ2-7,TRBV11-2,NA,NA,TGTGCCAGCACCTGGGCCGGACAGCCCTACGAGCAGTACTTC,CASTWAGQPYEQYF
TRBJ1-3,TRBV7-2,NA,NA,TGTGCCAGCGGGGCAGAACCCTCTGGAAACACCATATATTTT,CASGAEPSGNTIYF
TRBJ2-3,TRBV6-5,once,NA,TGTGCCAGCAATAGATCGGATACGCAGTATTTT,CASNRSDTQYF
TRBJ2-7,TRBV7-2,NA,TRBD2,TGTGCCAGCAGCCGCCGCGGGGGCTCCTACGAGCAGTACTTC,CASSRRGGSYEQYF
TRBJ2-7,TRBV10-2,NA,NA,TGCGCCAGCAGACCTGGGGGAAGGACAGAGTCCTACGAGCAGTACTTC,CASRPGGRTESYEQYF
TRBJ2-1,TRBV10-3,NA,TRBD2,TGTGCCATCAGTGGGACTAGCGGGAGTGTGAACAATGAGCAGTTCTTC,CAISGTSGSVNNEQFF
TRBJ2-1,TRBV2,once,TRBD2,TGTGCCAGCAGTGAAGCGGGACTAGCGGGAGATTTAAGGCAGTTCTTC,CASSEAGLAGDLRQFF
TRBJ2-5,TRBV9,NA,TRBD2,TGTGCCAGCAGTCCCTATAGCGGGAGCGCAGAGACCCAGTACTTC,CASSPYSGSAETQYF
TRBJ2-1,TRBV30,NA,NA,TGTGCCTGGAGTGATTATGAGCAGTTCTTC,CAWSDYEQFF
TRBJ1-2,TRBV7-3,NA,TRBD1,TGTGCCAGCAGCTTTACCCCGGGACAGGCCGAGGGCTACACCTTC,CASSFTPGQAEGYTF
TRBJ2-5,TRBV19,NA,TRBD1,TGTGCCAGTAGTCCAGGGACAGGGGGTGGAGAGACCCAGTACTTC,CASSPGTGGGETQYF
TRBJ2-7,TRBV15,once,TRBD1,TGTGCCACCAGCAGAGGACAGGGTTTCTACGAGCAGTACTTC,CATSRGQGFYEQYF
TRBJ1-1,TRBV29-1,few,NA,TGCAGCGTTGAAGACGGGGCTAACACTGAAGCTTTCTTT,CSVEDGANTEAFF
TRBJ2-7,TRBV6-1,NA,TRBD1,TGTGCCAGCAGTGTGGCCGGGACAGGCCGCTCCTACGAGCAGTACTTC,CASSVAGTGRSYEQYF
TRBJ1-3,TRBV30,few,NA,TGTGCCTGGAGTGTGCGGCGGGGCTCTGGAAACACCATATATTTT,CAWSVRRGSGNTIYF
TRBJ1-1,TRBV5-1,NA,NA,TGCGCCAGCAGCTTGGCCGGAGGGGACACTGAAGCTTTCTTT,CASSLAGGDTEAFF
TRBJ2-7,TRBV5-6,NA,NA,TGTGCCAGCAGCAGACCTTTAGGAGGAGGGGGGTCTACGGAGCAGTACTTC,CASSRPLGGGGSTEQYF
TRBJ2-5,TRBV18,NA,NA,TGTGCCAGCTCACTTTTGGGACAAGAAGAGACCCAGTACTTC,CASSLLGQEETQYF
TRBJ2-7,TRBV5-1,NA,TRBD2,TGCGCCAGCAGCTTGGACCCTAGCGGGAGTTACGAGCAGTACTTC,CASSLDPSGSYEQYF
TRBJ2-7,TRBV18,few,NA,TGTGCCAGCTCGGGGGGCGACCTTTCCTACGAGCAGTACTTC,CASSGGDLSYEQYF
TRBJ2-7,TRBV18,NA,NA,TGTGCCAGCTCACCGGAACAGGATTCCTACGAGCAGTACTTC,CASSPEQDSYEQYF
TRBJ2-3,TRBV4-3,NA,TRBD1,TGCGCCAGCAGCCAAGAAAGAGGGGGCGCAGATACGCAGTATTTT,CASSQERGGADTQYF
TRBJ1-5,TRBV10-3,NA,NA,TGTGCCATCAGCGACAGTCCCCTGAAATATAGCAATCAGCCCCAGCATTTT,CAISDSPLKYSNQPQHF
TRBJ2-5,TRBV30,NA,TRBD1,TGTGCCTGGACAGGGGGAGAGACCCAGTACTTC,CAWTGGETQYF
TRBJ1-2,TRBV6-6,NA,TRBD1,TGTGCCAGCAGCCCAGGACAGGGGGATGGCTACACCTTC,CASSPGQGDGYTF